These T cell receptor beta chains were read from a single sample in a study of early T cells in non-severe SARS-CoV-2 infection. One entry per CDR3 protein results from TCRdb running MiXCR on the 5' RACE reads. The sample shows about 80,000 distinct CDR3 sequences, less than 15% of them seen only once. Sequencing used whole blood. Receptors were obtained from an adult who was a healthcare worker with PCR-confirmed SARS-CoV-2 infection or an uninfected control (not recorded which). The CDR3 runs from the conserved cysteine through the conserved F or W. The D gene is left open where the match is weak. Size tells how often a clone was seen (once, few, many) or the class of an expanded clone, and some rows leave it out.

V	size	D	J	CDR3	DNA
TRBV20-1	.	.	TRBJ1-3	CSALFASPPQAAGNTIYF	TGCAGTGCTCTCTTTGCGTCCCCTCCCCAGGCGGCTGGAAACACCATATATTTT
TRBV10-3	many	.	TRBJ2-2	CAISVDTGELFF	TGTGCCATCAGTGTTGACACCGGGGAGCTGTTTTTT
TRBV27	.	.	TRBJ2-4	CASSSRNIQYF	TGTGCCAGCAGTTCCAGAAACATTCAGTACTTC
TRBV27	.	.	TRBJ2-3	CASSHSGTDTQYF	TGTGCCAGCAGTCATAGCGGCACAGATACGCAGTATTTT
TRBV5-4	.	.	TRBJ1-1	CASSLSLEPRSEAFF	TGTGCCAGCAGCTTGTCTCTAGAACCGCGGTCTGAAGCTTTCTTT
TRBV7-9	.	TRBD2	TRBJ2-3	CASSRTGTSGTTDTQYF	TGTGCCAGCAGCCGGACCGGGACTAGCGGGACCACAGATACGCAGTATTTT
TRBV7-2	.	.	TRBJ1-2	CVSSPNTVGYTF	TGTGTCAGCAGCCCAAACACTGTGGGCTACACCTTC
TRBV27	.	.	TRBJ2-1	CASSELPMNEQFF	TGTGCCAGCAGTGAACTACCGATGAATGAGCAGTTCTTC
TRBV10-3	.	.	TRBJ2-7	CAIGGRSYEQYF	TGTGCCATCGGGGGGCGGTCCTACGAGCAGTACTTC
TRBV28	.	.	TRBJ1-5	CASSPLVTQHF	TGTGCCAGCAGCCCTCTGGTCACCCAGCATTTT
TRBV7-3	few	TRBD1	TRBJ1-1	CASSLTGTVAEAFF	TGTGCCAGCAGCTTAACCGGGACAGTCGCTGAAGCTTTCTTT
TRBV19	many	.	TRBJ2-1	CASSTHGRFSEQFF	TGTGCCAGTTCCACCCACGGTCGGTTCAGTGAGCAGTTCTTC
TRBV7-9	few	.	TRBJ1-1	CASSSQDPEAFF	TGTGCCAGCAGCTCTCAGGACCCTGAAGCTTTCTTT
TRBV4-1	.	.	TRBJ1-2	CASSQDLDYGYTF	TGCGCCAGCAGCCAAGATCTTGACTATGGCTACACCTTC
TRBV19	many	.	TRBJ2-5	CASSERGSLQETQYF	TGTGCCAGTAGCGAAAGGGGGAGCCTCCAAGAGACCCAGTACTTC
TRBV30	few	.	TRBJ2-3	CAWSVGVSTDTQYF	TGTGCCTGGAGTGTGGGGGTTAGCACAGATACGCAGTATTTT
TRBV20-1	few	TRBD2	TRBJ2-7	CSAILPGLGPYEQYF	TGCAGTGCTATCCTCCCCGGACTAGGCCCCTACGAGCAGTACTTC
TRBV2	many	TRBD1	TRBJ1-1	CASSRQGWNTEAFF	TGTGCCAGCAGCCGACAGGGCTGGAACACTGAAGCTTTCTTT
TRBV28	many	.	TRBJ1-5	CASGGATDSYGNQPQHF	TGTGCCAGCGGGGGGGCTACAGATTCCTATGGCAATCAGCCCCAGCATTTT
TRBV12-3/TRBV12-4	many	.	TRBJ2-5	CASSRDSATQYF	TGTGCCAGTTCCCGGGACTCCGCGACCCAGTACTTC
TRBV6-6	.	.	TRBJ1-1	CASTLSGSHAFF	TGTGCCAGCACCCTCAGCGGGTCTCACGCTTTCTTT
TRBV10-3	.	.	TRBJ1-1	CAISQGTTEAFF	TGTGCCATCAGTCAGGGGACCACTGAAGCTTTCTTT
TRBV27	many	TRBD1	TRBJ1-1	CASQVSGGTEAFF	TGTGCCAGCCAGGTCTCAGGGGGCACTGAAGCTTTCTTT
TRBV29-1	many	TRBD2	TRBJ2-1	CSVEDRTSAPRGEQFF	TGCAGCGTTGAAGATCGAACTAGCGCTCCAAGAGGGGAGCAGTTCTTC
TRBV11-2	medium-sized	.	TRBJ2-7	CASSSLGGGEQYF	TGTGCCAGCAGCAGCCTTGGGGGAGGCGAGCAGTACTTC
TRBV6-1	.	TRBD2	TRBJ2-1	CASRLAGPDGNEQFF	TGTGCCAGCAGGCTAGCGGGTCCGGACGGGAATGAGCAGTTCTTC
TRBV28	many	TRBD1	TRBJ1-4	CASSRQGGEKLFF	TGTGCCAGCAGCCGACAGGGCGGTGAAAAACTGTTTTTT
TRBV6-2/TRBV6-3	many	.	TRBJ1-1	CASSYGPGVNTEAFF	TGTGCCAGCAGTTACGGACCGGGGGTGAACACTGAAGCTTTCTTT